This T cell receptor beta chain was sequenced for a study of shared clonotypes between healthy human individuals. Study conclusions and caveats: Although depth was large, rarefaction showed that sequencing of the sorted subsets was incomplete.

The method was immunoSEQ multiplex PCR; TCRdb's version includes in-frame clones alone and lacks a portion of them. The repertoire holds about 2.3 million clones, with less than 95% as singletons. A note on this clone: Its antigen is as yet unknown.

This CDR3 is 16 amino acids long. The V gene end was trimmed by 6 bases and the J gene end by 6 bases; junction bases not matched to a gene: 13. Germline assignment: CDR1 MRHNA and CDR2 SNTAGT. This chain joins TRBV6-4 and TRBJ2-2; 7 nucleotides match TRBD1. The specimen was naive CD4+ T cells from PBMCs. This sample's subset: CD45RA+ positively selected. The clonotype comes from a man between 18 and 35 years old in good health. Some clones in this sample may be carry-over from other donors' samples. The CDR3 protein is CASSPTGDSRPGELFF. The CDR3 region has the DNA TGTGCCAGCAGCCCAACAGGGGATTCCCGACCCGGGGAGCTGTTTTTT.